This T cell receptor beta chain is from a study of blood T cell repertoires in COVID-19. At the level of the study: Samples taken during acute and convalescent COVID-19 were collected in the United States, Italy and Spain. In each case, the material was cDNA or gDNA derived from T cells, B-cell-depleted T cells, or PBMCs.

Per the original methods: Amplified reference gene primers provided the basis for estimating nucleated cell counts. Using immunoSEQ multiplex PCR, the repertoire was profiled, and TCRdb retains in-frame clones only, with some absent. The D gene and trimming were derived from the DNA, and the V and J assignments and clone size from that table. The sample lists some 120,000 clones, approximately 85% occurring once. The CDR3 extends over 17 amino acids. Trimming cost V 5 bases and J 4 bases; bases outside gene matches: 10. Germline CDR1 WSHSY, CDR2 SAAADI. The chain is built from TRBV10-2 and TRBJ2-5, with 13 positions matching TRBD2. The sequenced sample was peripheral blood. The sequence was collected from a human donor in a cohort sampled during active COVID-19. CDR3 DNA sequence: TGCGCCAGCAGTCCGGGACTAGCGGGAAGCCGGAGAGAGACCCAGTACTTC. This sequence encodes CASSPGLAGSRRETQYF.